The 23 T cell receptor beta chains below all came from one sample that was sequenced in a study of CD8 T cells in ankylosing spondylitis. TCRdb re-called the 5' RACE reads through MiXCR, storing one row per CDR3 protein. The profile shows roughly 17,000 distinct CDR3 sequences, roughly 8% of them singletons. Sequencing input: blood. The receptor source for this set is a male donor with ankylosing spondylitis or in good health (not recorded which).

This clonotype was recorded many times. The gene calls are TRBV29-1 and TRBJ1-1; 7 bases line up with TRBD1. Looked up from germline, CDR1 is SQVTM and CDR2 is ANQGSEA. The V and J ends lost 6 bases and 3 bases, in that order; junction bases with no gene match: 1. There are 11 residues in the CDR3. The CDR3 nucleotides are TGCAGCGTCGACAGGGACACTGAAGCTTTCTTT. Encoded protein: CSVDRDTEAFF.

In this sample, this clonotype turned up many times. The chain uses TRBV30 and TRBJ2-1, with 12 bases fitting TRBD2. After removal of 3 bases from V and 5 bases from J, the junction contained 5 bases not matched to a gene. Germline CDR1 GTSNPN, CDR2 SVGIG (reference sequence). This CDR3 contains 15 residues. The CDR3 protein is CAWSARTSGNNEQFF. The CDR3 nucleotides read TGTGCCTGGAGCGCTAGGACTAGCGGGAACAATGAGCAGTTCTTC.

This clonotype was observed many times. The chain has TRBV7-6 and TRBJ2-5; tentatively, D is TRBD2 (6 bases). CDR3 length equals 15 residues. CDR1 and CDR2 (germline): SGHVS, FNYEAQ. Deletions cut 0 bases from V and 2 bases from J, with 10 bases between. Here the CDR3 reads CASSLALAVQETQYF. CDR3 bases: TGTGCCAGCAGCTTAGCGTTAGCGGTACAAGAGACCCAGTACTTC. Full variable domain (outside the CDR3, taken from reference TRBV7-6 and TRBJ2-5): GAGVSQSPRYKVTKRGQDVALRCDPISGHVSLYWYRQALGQGPEFLTYFNYEAQQDKSGLPNDRFSAERPEGSISTLTIQRTEQRDSAMYRCASSLALAVQETQYFGPGTRLLVL.

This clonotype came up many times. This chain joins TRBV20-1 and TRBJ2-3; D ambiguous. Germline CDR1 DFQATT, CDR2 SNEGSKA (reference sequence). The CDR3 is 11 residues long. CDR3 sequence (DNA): TGCAGCCGTCGGAAGGGAGATACGCAGTATTTT. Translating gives CSRRKGDTQYF.

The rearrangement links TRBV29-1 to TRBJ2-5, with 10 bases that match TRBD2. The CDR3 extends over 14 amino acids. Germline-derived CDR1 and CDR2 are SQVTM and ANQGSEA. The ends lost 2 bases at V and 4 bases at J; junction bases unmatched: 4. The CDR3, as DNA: TGCAGCGTTGAATTAGCGGGAGGAGGAGAGACCCAGTACTTC. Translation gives CSVELAGGGETQYF. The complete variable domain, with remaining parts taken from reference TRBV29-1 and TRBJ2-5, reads SAVISQKPSRDICQRGTSLTIQCQVDSQVTMMFWYRQQPGQSLTLIATANQGSEATYESGFVIDKFPISRPNLTFSTLTVSNMSPEDSSIYLCSVELAGGGETQYFGPGTRLLVL.

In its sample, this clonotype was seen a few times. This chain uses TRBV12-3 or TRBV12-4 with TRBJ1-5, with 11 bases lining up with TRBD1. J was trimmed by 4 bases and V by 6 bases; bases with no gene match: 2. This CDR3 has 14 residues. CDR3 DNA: TGTGCCAGCAGGGGGACAGGGGGAAATCAGCCCCAGCATTTT. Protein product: CASRGTGGNQPQHF.

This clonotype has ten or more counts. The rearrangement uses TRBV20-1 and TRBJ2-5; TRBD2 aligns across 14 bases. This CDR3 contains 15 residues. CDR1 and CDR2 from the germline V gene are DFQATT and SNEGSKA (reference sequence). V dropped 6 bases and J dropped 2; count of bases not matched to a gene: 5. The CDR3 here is CSAQRLAGGQETQYF. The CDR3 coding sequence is TGCAGTGCCCAAAGACTAGCGGGAGGGCAAGAGACCCAGTACTTC.

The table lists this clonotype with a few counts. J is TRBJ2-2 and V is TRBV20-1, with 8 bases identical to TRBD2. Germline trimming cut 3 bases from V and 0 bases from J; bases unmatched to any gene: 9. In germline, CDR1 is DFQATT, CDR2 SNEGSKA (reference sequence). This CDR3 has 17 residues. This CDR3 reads CSASSGLATSNTGELFF. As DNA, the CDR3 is TGCAGTGCTAGCTCAGGACTAGCAACCTCGAACACCGGGGAGCTGTTTTTT.

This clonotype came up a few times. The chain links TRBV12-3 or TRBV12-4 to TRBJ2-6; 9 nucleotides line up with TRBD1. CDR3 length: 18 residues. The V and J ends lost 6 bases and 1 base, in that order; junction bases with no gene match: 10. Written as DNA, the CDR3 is TGTGCCAGCAGATTCCCGGACAGGGGAAGGTCTGGGGCCAACGTCCTGACTTTC. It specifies CASRFPDRGRSGANVLTF.

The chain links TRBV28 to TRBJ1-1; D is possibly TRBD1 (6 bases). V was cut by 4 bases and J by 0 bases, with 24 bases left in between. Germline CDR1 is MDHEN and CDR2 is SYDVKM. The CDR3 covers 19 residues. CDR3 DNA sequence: TGTGCCAGCAGTTCCCCCGGGGGGCGACACCACCTCATGAACACTGAAGCTTTCTTT. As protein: CASSSPGGRHHLMNTEAFF. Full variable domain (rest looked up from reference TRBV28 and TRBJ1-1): DVKVTQSSRYLVKRTGEKVFLECVQDMDHENMFWYRQDPGLGLRLIYFSYDVKMKEKGDIPEGYSVSREKKERFSLILESASTNQTSMYLCASSSPGGRHHLMNTEAFFGQGTRLTVV.

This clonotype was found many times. The CDR3 nucleotides read TGCAGTGCTCCCCCGGACAGGGGTCTAGCGGGAGGCATCCTAGGGCAGTACTTC. As protein: CSAPPDRGLAGGILGQYF. J is TRBJ2-7 and V is TRBV20-1; TRBD2 matches at 11 bases. The V gene end was trimmed by 5 bases and the J gene end by 9 bases; junction bases not matched to a gene: 24. Germline CDR1 DFQATT, CDR2 SNEGSKA (reference sequence). The CDR3 consists of 18 residues.

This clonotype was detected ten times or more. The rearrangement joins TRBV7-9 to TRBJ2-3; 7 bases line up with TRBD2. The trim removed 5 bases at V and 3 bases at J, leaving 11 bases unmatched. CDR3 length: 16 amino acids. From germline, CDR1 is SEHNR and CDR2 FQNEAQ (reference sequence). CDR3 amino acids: CASSIRDYGPTDTQYF. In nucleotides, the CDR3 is TGTGCCAGCAGCATCCGGGACTACGGGCCGACAGATACGCAGTATTTT.

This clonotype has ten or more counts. CDR3 nucleotide sequence: TGCAGCGCCGCCGGGACTAGCTTCTACAATGAGCAGTTCTTC. It encodes CSAAGTSFYNEQFF. J is TRBJ2-1 and V is TRBV29-1, with 9 bases identical to TRBD2. Germline V gene data show CDR1 as SQVTM and CDR2 as ANQGSEA. The CDR3 has 14 amino acids. V shed 7 bases and J 3 bases; nucleotides not matched to a gene: 7.

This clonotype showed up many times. CDR3 in DNA: TGTGCCAGCAGCTTCCGGGACATGGGGTTCTCTGGGGCCAACGTCCTGACTTTC. This codes for CASSFRDMGFSGANVLTF. The genes are TRBV7-2 and TRBJ2-6, with D possibly matching TRBD1 (6 bases). There are 18 residues in the CDR3. Trimming cost V 3 bases and J 0 bases, with 15 bases left between them. Germline loops: CDR1 SGHTA, CDR2 FQGNSA.

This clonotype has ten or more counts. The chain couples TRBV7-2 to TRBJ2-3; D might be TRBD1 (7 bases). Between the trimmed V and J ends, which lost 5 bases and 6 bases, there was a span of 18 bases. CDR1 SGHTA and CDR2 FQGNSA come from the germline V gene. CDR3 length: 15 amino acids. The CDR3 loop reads CASSLQGTLEDTQYF. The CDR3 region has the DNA TGTGCCAGCAGCCTACAGGGGACTCTCGAGGATACGCAGTATTTT.

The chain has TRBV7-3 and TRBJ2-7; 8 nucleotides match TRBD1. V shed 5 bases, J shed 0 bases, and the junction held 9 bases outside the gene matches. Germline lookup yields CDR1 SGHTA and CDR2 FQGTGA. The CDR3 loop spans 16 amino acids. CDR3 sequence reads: CASSTSDRVVSYEQYF. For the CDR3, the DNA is TGTGCCAGCAGCACTTCGGACAGGGTGGTCTCCTACGAGCAGTACTTC.

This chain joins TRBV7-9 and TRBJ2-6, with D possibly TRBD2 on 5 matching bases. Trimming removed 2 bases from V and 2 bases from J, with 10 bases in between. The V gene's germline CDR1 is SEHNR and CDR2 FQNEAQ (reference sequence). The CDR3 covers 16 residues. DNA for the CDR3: TGTGCCAGCAGCTTATTCACGCGGGCTGGGGCCAACGTCCTGACTTTC. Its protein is CASSLFTRAGANVLTF. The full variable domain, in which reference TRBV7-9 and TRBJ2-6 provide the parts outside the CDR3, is DTGVSQNPRHKITKRGQNVTFRCDPISEHNRLYWYRQTLGQGPEFLTYFQNEAQLEKSRLLSDRFSAERPKGSFSTLEIQRTEQGDSAMYLCASSLFTRAGANVLTFGAGSRLTVL.

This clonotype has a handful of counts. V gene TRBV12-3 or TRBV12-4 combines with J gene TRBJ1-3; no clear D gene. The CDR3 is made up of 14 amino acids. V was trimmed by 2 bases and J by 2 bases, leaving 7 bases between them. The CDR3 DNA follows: TGTGCCAGCAGTTTACTGGGTCCTGGAAACACCATATATTTT. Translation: CASSLLGPGNTIYF.

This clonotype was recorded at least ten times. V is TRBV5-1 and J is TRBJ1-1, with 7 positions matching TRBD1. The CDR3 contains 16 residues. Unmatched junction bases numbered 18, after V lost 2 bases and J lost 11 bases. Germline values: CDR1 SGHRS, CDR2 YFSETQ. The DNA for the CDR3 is TGCGCCAGCAGCTTCCCCAGGGACAGCCCGAGCAGCCAGGCTTTCTTT. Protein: CASSFPRDSPSSQAFF.

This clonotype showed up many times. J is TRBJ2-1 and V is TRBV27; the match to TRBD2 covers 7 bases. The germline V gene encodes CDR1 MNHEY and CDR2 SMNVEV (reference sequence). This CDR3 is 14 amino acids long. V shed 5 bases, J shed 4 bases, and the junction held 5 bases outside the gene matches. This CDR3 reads CASSHGTTYNEQFF. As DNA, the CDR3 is TGTGCCAGCAGTCACGGGACTACATACAATGAGCAGTTCTTC.

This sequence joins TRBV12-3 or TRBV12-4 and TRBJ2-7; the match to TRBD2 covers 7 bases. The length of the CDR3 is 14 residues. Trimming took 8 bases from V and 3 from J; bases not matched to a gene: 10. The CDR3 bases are TGTGCCAGCGGCCGCGTCGGGGGGAACTACGAGCAGTACTTC. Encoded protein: CASGRVGGNYEQYF.

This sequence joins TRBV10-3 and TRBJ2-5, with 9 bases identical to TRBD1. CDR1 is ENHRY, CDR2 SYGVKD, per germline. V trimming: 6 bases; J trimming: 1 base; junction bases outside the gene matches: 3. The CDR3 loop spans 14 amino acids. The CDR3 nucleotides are TGTGCCATCAGGAGACAGGGGGTCCAAGAGACCCAGTACTTC. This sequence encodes CAIRRQGVQETQYF.

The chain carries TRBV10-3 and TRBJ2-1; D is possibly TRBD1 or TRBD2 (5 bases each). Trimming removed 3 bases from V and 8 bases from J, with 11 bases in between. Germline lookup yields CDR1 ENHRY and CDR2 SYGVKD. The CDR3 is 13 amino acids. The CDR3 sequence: CAISEHGDDEQFF. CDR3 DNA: TGTGCCATCAGTGAACACGGGGACGATGAGCAGTTCTTC.